These 11 T cell receptor beta chains share one sample of origin, sequenced in a study of blood T cell repertoires in COVID-19. The data were produced by immunoSEQ multiplex PCR, yet TCRdb's version contains in-frame clones alone and is incomplete. Of 100,000 to 150,000 clones listed, more than 75% are singletons. The sample consisted of peripheral blood. All receptors derive from a woman aged 50 to 65 with acute or convalescent COVID-19.

The CDR3 nucleotides read TGTGCCAGCAGCGCTTCGCGGGGACAAGAGACCCAGTACTTC. It translates to CASSASRGQETQYF. The rearrangement uses TRBV7-2 and TRBJ2-5, with a possible D match to TRBD2 (6 bases). The length of the CDR3 is 14 residues. Germline V CDR1 and CDR2: SGHTA, FQGNSA. V was pared by 5 bases and J by 2 bases, with 12 bases between.

This sequence joins TRBV18 and TRBJ1-2, with 8 bases matching TRBD1. The V and J ends lost 2 bases and 3 bases, in that order; junction bases with no gene match: 5. Germline assignment: CDR1 KGHSH and CDR2 LQKENI. CDR3 length: 15 residues. The CDR3, as DNA: TGTGCCAGCTCACCAGGGTTGGGACAGGACTATGGCTACACCTTC. Residues: CASSPGLGQDYGYTF.

The V and J genes are TRBV6-2 or TRBV6-3 and TRBJ2-1, with 10 bases fitting TRBD2. This CDR3 is built from 15 residues. The V segment lost 6 bases and the J segment 0 bases; nucleotides outside the gene matches: 2. Germline V gene sequence: CDR1 MNHEY, CDR2 SVGEGT. The CDR3 is CASSRTSGSYNEQFF. The CDR3 nucleotides are TGTGCCAGCAGCCGGACTAGCGGCTCCTACAATGAGCAGTTCTTC.

The chain links TRBV4-1 to TRBJ2-3; the match to TRBD2 covers 9 bases. The V gene's germline CDR1 is MGHRA and CDR2 YSYEKL. V dropped 4 bases and J dropped 3; count of bases not matched to a gene: 5. The length of the CDR3 is 15 residues. CDR3 DNA sequence: TGCGCCAGCAGCCCAGTAGCGGGGGTGACAGATACGCAGTATTTT. This translates into CASSPVAGVTDTQYF.

This clone has a single count. The chain recombines TRBV6-6 with TRBJ2-7; 7 nucleotides line up with TRBD2. Trimming cost V 6 bases and J 4 bases; bases outside gene matches: 9. Germline V gene lookup returns CDR1 MNHNY and CDR2 SVGAGI (reference sequence). The CDR3 consists of 14 residues. In DNA form, the CDR3 reads TGTGCCAGCAGCTCCCAGCGGGATGGGTACGAGCAGTACTTC. Protein sequence: CASSSQRDGYEQYF.

This clone was seen a few times. The chain is built from TRBV10-2 and TRBJ1-6; no reliable D call. CDR1 is WSHSY, CDR2 SAAADI, per germline. Trimming pared 7 bases from V and 2 bases from J, leaving 12 bases between. CDR3 length: 15 amino acids. CDR3 amino acids: CASTEIGAYNSPLHF. DNA for the CDR3: TGCGCCAGCACCGAGATCGGGGCCTATAATTCACCCCTCCACTTT.

CDR3 loop: CASRGTLNTEAFF. CDR3 DNA: TGTGCCAGCAGAGGGACATTGAACACTGAAGCTTTCTTT. The gene calls are TRBV3-1 (or the pseudogene TRBV3-2) and TRBJ1-1; possible D gene TRBD1, 6 bases. Trimming left V 6 bases short and J 0 bases short, with 8 bases between. The CDR3 extends over 13 amino acids. Germline V CDR1 and CDR2: LGHDT, YNNKEL (reference sequence).

In the case of this clone: Distinct nucleotide sequences in the sample also encode this CDR3. J is TRBJ2-7 and V is TRBV18, with 8 nucleotides matching TRBD1. The J segment lost 2 bases and the V segment lost 6 bases, leaving 9 bases of the junction unmatched. Germline V gives CDR1 KGHSH, CDR2 LQKENI. This CDR3 has 15 residues. CDR3: CASSPGTGRTYEQYF. CDR3 nucleotides: TGTGCCAGCTCGCCCGGGACAGGTCGCACCTACGAGCAGTACTTC. The whole variable domain, filled in from reference TRBV18 and TRBJ2-7, reads NAGVMQNPRHLVRRRGQEARLRCSPMKGHSHVYWYRQLPEEGLKFMVYLQKENIIDESGMPKERFSAEFPKEGPSILRIQQVVRGDSAAYFCASSPGTGRTYEQYFGPGTRLTVT.

The V gene is TRBV18, the J gene TRBJ1-3; no firm D call. Germline assignment: CDR1 KGHSH and CDR2 LQKENI. The V end lost 1 base, the J end lost 6 bases, and 10 bases lay between the germline ends. The CDR3 extends over 14 amino acids. The chain's CDR3 is CASSPLIGSNTIYF. Here the CDR3 DNA reads TGTGCCAGCTCACCACTGATTGGCTCAAACACCATATATTTT.

The genes are TRBV3-1 (or the pseudogene TRBV3-2) and TRBJ1-3; D uncertain. V lost 1 base to trimming and J lost 6 bases, with 7 bases between them. The CDR3 is 13 amino acids. In germline, CDR1 is LGHDT, CDR2 YNNKEL (reference sequence). CDR3 sequence: CASSQGTENTIYF. The CDR3 bases are TGTGCCAGCAGCCAAGGAACTGAAAACACCATATATTTT.

The V and J genes are TRBV6-5 and TRBJ2-7, with D possibly being TRBD2 (6 bases). CDR1 and CDR2 from the germline V gene are MNHEY and SVGAGI. CDR3 length: 11 amino acids. V gave up 5 bases and J gave up 6 bases, with 8 bases separating them. CDR3 sequence reads: CASSPGGEQYF. DNA for the CDR3: TGTGCCAGCAGTCCCGGGGGCGAGCAGTACTTC.